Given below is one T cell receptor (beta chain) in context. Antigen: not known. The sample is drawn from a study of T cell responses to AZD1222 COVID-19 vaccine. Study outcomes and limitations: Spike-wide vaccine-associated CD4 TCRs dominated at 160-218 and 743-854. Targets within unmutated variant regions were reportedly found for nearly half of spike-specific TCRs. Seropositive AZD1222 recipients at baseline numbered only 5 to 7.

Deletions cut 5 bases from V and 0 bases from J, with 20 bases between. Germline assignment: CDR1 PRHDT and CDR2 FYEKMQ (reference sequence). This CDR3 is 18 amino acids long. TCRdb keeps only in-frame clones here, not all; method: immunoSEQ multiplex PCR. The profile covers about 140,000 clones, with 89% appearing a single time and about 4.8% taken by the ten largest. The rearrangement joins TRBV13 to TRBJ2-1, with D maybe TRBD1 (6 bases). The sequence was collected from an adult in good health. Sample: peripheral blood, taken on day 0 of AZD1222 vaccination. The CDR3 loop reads CASSATAGARSSYNEQFF. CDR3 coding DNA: TGTGCCAGCAGCGCAACCGCAGGGGCAAGAAGCTCCTACAATGAGCAGTTCTTC. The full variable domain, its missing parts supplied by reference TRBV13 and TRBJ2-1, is AAGVIQSPRHLIKEKRETATLKCYPIPRHDTVYWYQQGPGQDPQFLISFYEKMQSDKGSIPDRFSAQQFSDYHSELNMSSLELGDSALYFCASSATAGARSSYNEQFFGPGTRLTVL.